The source of this T cell receptor beta chain is a study of monozygotic twins with inflammatory bowel disease. Study-level findings and limits: Healthy twins shared more clonotypes with others than IBD patients, most markedly active ones. The inverse Simpson measure of TCRbeta diversity was lower in IBD patients than in healthy co-twins.

Of note for this clonotype: What it recognizes is unknown.

Template switching added UMIs carrying a 6-nucleotide sample barcode. TCRdb re-called the 5' RACE reads; every CDR3 protein appears as one record, without DNA. Its table records fewer than 400,000 distinct CDR3 sequences. The CDR3 contains 17 residues. In germline, CDR1 is SGHTA, CDR2 FQGNSA. The specimen sequenced was blood. The chain joins TRBV7-2 to TRBJ2-3; TCRdb designates TRBD2, a call that cannot be tested without DNA. This TCR came from a human donor with ulcerative colitis or Crohn's disease, or a healthy co-twin of an affected twin (not recorded which). The CDR3 region is CASSLGLLARTSDTQYF.